This is a list of T cell receptor beta chains from one sample in a study of beta chain features in type 1 diabetes. Sequencing was performed with immunoSEQ multiplex PCR; in TCRdb, only in-frame clones are kept and a portion is missing. The data hold more than 350,000 clones, with 11% observed a single time. Sequencing was performed on naive CD4+ T cells from blood. Receptors originate from a woman between 18 and 29 years old in good health. Each CDR3 is given with its conserved first and last residue. A D gene is named only where the DNA matches it firmly. Rows give clone size only sometimes, using once, few, many, or a class for an expanded clone.

TRBJ1-1 | once | NA | TRBV30 | CAWSVAGRGTEAFF | TGTGCCTGGAGTGTGGCGGGAAGGGGGACTGAAGCTTTCTTT
TRBJ2-1 | few | TRBD2 | TRBV18 | CASSPFSSGGSRTNEQFF | TGTGCCAGCTCACCATTTTCTTCTGGCGGGAGTCGAACTAATGAGCAGTTCTTC
TRBJ2-4 | few | TRBD1 | TRBV30 | CAWARQGKNIQYF | TGTGCCTGGGCTCGACAGGGGAAAAACATTCAGTACTTC
TRBJ2-3 | few | NA | TRBV5-1 | CASSLGRGTDTQYF | TGCGCCAGCAGCCTAGGACGGGGTACAGATACGCAGTATTTT
TRBJ2-4 | few | NA | TRBV29-1 | CSGETAANIQYF | TGCAGCGGAGAGACAGCAGCAAACATTCAGTACTTC
TRBJ2-2 | few | NA | TRBV5-4 | CASRAGTGELFF | TGTGCCAGCAGGGCGGGCACCGGGGAGCTGTTTTTT
TRBJ2-6 | NA | NA | TRBV7-9 | CASSLDSGANVLTF | TGTGCCAGCAGCTTAGACTCTGGGGCCAACGTCCTGACTTTC
TRBJ2-1 | few | TRBD2 | TRBV27 | CASSFLNRGGPDNEQFF | TGTGCCAGCAGTTTTTTAAACCGGGGGGGCCCGGACAATGAGCAGTTCTTC
TRBJ2-3 | few | NA | TRBV5-1 | CASSFATDTQYF | TGCGCCAGCAGCTTTGCCACAGATACGCAGTATTTT
TRBJ2-4 | NA | NA | TRBV6-1 | CASSEGFWRQLAKNIQYF | TGTGCCAGCAGTGAAGGTTTTTGGAGACAGCTAGCCAAAAACATTCAGTACTTC
TRBJ2-3 | NA | NA | TRBV29-1 | CSVELRGTRDTQYF | TGCAGCGTTGAACTACGGGGTACAAGAGATACGCAGTATTTT
TRBJ1-4 | NA | TRBD1 | TRBV4-1 | CASSQDRNRGLREKLFF | TGCGCCAGCAGCCAAGATCGGAACAGGGGTTTGAGGGAAAAACTGTTTTTT
TRBJ2-3 | few | NA | TRBV4-2 | CASSQEAGGFADTQYF | TGTGCCAGCAGCCAAGAAGCTGGGGGGTTCGCAGATACGCAGTATTTT
TRBJ2-5 | few | TRBD1 | TRBV27 | CASSTNRGAETQYF | TGTGCCAGCAGTACAAACAGGGGCGCGGAGACCCAGTACTTC
TRBJ2-3 | NA | TRBD2 | TRBV25-1 | CASSDPRLAGGTDTQYF | TGTGCCAGCAGTGATCCACGACTAGCGGGAGGCACAGATACGCAGTATTTT
TRBJ2-7 | NA | NA | TRBV9 | CASSRLPSYEQYF | TGTGCCAGCAGCCGCCTACCCTCCTACGAGCAGTACTTC
TRBJ2-1 | few | TRBD1 | TRBV29-1 | CSVAGDRVYNEQFF | TGCAGCGTTGCGGGGGACAGGGTGTACAATGAGCAGTTCTTC
TRBJ2-1 | few | NA | TRBV28 | CASTLAGEQFF | TGTGCCAGCACCCTGGCGGGTGAGCAGTTCTTC
TRBJ2-5 | few | NA | TRBV2 | CASSVGRRAETQYF | TGTGCCAGCAGCGTGGGCAGGCGAGCAGAGACCCAGTACTTC
TRBJ1-4 | NA | NA | TRBV4-3 | CASSQSREKLFF | TGCGCCAGCAGCCAGTCAAGGGAAAAACTGTTTTTT
TRBJ2-3 | few | NA | TRBV13 | CASSRNRVGDTQYF | TGTGCCAGCAGCCGAAACAGGGTTGGAGATACGCAGTATTTT
TRBJ1-4 | NA | NA | TRBV19 | CASTRGVPNEKLFF | TGTGCCAGTACCAGAGGAGTACCTAATGAAAAACTGTTTTTT
TRBJ1-4 | few | NA | TRBV28 | CASSPAGQAHGKLFF | TGTGCCAGCAGCCCGGCGGGGCAGGCCCACGGAAAACTGTTTTTT
TRBJ1-2 | few | NA | TRBV27 | CASRRDAQYGYTF | TGTGCCAGCAGAAGGGATGCACAGTATGGCTACACCTTC
TRBJ2-1 | few | TRBD2 | TRBV4-2 | CASSQGGSGRGSYNEQFF | TGTGCCAGCAGCCAAGGGGGCAGCGGGAGAGGCTCCTACAATGAGCAGTTCTTC
TRBJ2-3 | few | NA | TRBV9 | CASSQRGFTQYF | TGTGCCAGCAGCCAGCGTGGGTTCACGCAGTATTTT
TRBJ2-7 | few | TRBD1 | TRBV4-2 | CASSPLVGTGSYEQYF | TGTGCCAGCAGCCCTTTAGTCGGGACAGGGTCCTACGAGCAGTACTTC
TRBJ2-6 | few | TRBD1 | TRBV7-8 | CASSLSRGLRGGANVLTF | TGTGCCAGCAGCCTCTCGAGGGGGCTAAGGGGAGGGGCCAACGTCCTGACTTTC
TRBJ2-5 | few | NA | TRBV7-3 | CASSLHREETQYF | TGTGCCAGCAGCCTACACAGAGAAGAGACCCAGTACTTC
TRBJ2-7 | few | TRBD1 | TRBV7-9 | CATGGRDRGREQYF | TGTGCCACGGGAGGCAGGGACAGGGGGCGCGAGCAGTACTTC
TRBJ2-3 | NA | TRBD2 | TRBV9 | CASSVARTSGMDTQYF | TGTGCCAGCAGCGTGGCCCGGACTAGCGGGATGGATACGCAGTATTTT
TRBJ2-3 | once | NA | TRBV5-6 | CASSNRARAAYTQYF | TGTGCCAGCAGCAATCGGGCCAGGGCCGCTTATACGCAGTATTTT